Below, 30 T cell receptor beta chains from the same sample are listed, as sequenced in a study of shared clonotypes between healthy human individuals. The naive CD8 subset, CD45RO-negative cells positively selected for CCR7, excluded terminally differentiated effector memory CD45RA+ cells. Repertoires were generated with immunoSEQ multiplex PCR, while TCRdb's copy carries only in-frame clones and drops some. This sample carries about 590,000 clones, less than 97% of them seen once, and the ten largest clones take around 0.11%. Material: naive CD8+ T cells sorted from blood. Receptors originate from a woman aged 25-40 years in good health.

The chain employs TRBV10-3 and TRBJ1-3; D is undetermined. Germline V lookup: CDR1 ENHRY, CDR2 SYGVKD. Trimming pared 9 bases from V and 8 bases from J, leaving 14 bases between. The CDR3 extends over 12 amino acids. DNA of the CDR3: TGTGCCATTATTGACGGGTTAGACACCATATATTTT. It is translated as CAIIDGLDTIYF.

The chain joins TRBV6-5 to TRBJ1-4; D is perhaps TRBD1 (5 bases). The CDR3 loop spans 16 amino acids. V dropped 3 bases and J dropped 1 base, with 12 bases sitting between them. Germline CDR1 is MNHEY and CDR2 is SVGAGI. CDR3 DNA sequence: TGTGCCAGCAGTTATGGGGGTGGTTTAACTAATGAAAAACTGTTTTTT. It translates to CASSYGGGLTNEKLFF.

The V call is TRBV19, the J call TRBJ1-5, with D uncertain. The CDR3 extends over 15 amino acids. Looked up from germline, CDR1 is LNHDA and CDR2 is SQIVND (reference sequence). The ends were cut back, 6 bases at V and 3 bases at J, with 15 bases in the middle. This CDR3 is CASSLAVHPNQPQHF. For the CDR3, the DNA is TGTGCCAGTAGCCTAGCGGTACACCCCAATCAGCCCCAGCATTTT.

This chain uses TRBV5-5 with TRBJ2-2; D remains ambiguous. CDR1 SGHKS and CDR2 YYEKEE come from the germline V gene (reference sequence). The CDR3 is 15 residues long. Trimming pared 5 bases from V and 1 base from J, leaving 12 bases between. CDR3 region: CASRGMLRNTGELFF. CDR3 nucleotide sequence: TGTGCCAGCAGGGGGATGTTGAGGAACACCGGGGAGCTGTTTTTT.

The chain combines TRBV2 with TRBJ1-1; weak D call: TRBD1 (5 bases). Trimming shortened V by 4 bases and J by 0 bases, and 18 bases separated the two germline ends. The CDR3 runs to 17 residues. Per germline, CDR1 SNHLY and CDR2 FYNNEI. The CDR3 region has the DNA TGTGCCAGCAGTGGAGTAGGGCCAGGGAACATGAACACTGAAGCTTTCTTT. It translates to CASSGVGPGNMNTEAFF.

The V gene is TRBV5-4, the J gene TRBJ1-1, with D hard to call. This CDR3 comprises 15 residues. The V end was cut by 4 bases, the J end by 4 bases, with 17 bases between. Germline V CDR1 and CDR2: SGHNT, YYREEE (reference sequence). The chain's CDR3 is CASSDQDTQPTEAFF. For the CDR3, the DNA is TGTGCCAGCAGCGACCAAGACACCCAGCCCACTGAAGCTTTCTTT.

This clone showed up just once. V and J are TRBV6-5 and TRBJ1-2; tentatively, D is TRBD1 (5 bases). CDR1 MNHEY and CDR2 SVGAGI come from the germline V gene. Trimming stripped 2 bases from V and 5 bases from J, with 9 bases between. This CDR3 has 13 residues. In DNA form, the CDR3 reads TGTGCCAGCAGTTACGAAGGGGATTATGGCTACACCTTC. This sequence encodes CASSYEGDYGYTF.

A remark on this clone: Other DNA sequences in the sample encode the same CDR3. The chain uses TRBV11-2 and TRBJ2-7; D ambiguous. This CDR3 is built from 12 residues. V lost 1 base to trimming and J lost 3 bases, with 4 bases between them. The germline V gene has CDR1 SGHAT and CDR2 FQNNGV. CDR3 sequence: CASSLGLYEQYF. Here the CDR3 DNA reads TGTGCCAGCAGCTTAGGGCTCTACGAGCAGTACTTC.

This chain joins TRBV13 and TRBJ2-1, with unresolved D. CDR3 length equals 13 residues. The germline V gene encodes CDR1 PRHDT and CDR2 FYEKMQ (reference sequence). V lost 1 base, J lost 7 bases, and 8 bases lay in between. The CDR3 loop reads CASSLAPGNEQFF. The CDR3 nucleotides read TGTGCCAGCAGCTTAGCCCCGGGTAATGAGCAGTTCTTC.

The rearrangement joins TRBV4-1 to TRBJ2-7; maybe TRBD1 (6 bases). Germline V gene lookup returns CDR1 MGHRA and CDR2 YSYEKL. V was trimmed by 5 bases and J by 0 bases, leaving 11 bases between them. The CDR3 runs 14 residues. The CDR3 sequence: CASSLSQGSYEQYF. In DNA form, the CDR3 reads TGCGCCAGCAGCTTATCACAGGGCTCCTACGAGCAGTACTTC.

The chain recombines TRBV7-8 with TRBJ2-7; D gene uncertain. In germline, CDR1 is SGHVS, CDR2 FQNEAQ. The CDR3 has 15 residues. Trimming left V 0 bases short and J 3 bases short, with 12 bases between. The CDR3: CASSLARQESYEQYF. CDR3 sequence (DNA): TGTGCCAGCAGCTTAGCGAGGCAGGAGAGCTACGAGCAGTACTTC.

The CDR3 spells CASSLVGGSSYNEQFF. For the CDR3, the DNA is TGTGCCAGCAGCTTGGTAGGGGGGAGCTCATACAATGAGCAGTTCTTC. V gene TRBV5-6 combines with J gene TRBJ2-1, with D possibly called TRBD1 or TRBD2 (6 bases each). The CDR3 runs 16 residues. Germline CDR1 is SGHDT and CDR2 is YYEEEE. Trimming pared 0 bases from V and 4 bases from J, leaving 14 bases between.

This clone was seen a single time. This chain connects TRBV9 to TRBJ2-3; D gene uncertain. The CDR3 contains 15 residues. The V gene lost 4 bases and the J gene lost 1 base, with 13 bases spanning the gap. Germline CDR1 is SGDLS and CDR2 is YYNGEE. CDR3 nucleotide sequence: TGTGCCAGCAGCCCCGCGCGGTCGGGCACAGATACGCAGTATTTT. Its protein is CASSPARSGTDTQYF.

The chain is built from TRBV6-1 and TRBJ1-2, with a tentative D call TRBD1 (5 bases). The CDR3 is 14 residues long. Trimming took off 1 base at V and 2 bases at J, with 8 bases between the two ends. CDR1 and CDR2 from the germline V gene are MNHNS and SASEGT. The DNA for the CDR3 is TGTGCCAGCAGTGAAGATAAGGGGAACTATGGCTACACCTTC. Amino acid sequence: CASSEDKGNYGYTF.

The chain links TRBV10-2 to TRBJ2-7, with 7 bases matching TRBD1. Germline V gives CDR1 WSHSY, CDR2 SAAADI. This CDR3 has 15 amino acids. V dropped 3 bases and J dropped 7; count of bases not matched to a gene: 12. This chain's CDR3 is CASSDREGGSAEQYF. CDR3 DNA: TGCGCCAGCAGTGACCGTGAAGGGGGCTCCGCAGAGCAGTACTTC.

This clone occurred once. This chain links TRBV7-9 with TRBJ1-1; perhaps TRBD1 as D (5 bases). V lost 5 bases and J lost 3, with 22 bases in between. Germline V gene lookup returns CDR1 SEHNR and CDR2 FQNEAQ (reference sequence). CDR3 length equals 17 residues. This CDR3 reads CASSPATFGPGDTEAFF. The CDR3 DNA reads TGTGCCAGCAGCCCTGCGACTTTTGGGCCGGGGGACACTGAAGCTTTCTTT.

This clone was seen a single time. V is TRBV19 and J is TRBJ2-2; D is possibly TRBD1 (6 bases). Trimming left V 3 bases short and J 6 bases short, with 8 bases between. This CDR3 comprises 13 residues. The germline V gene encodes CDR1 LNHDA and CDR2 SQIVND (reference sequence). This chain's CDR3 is CASSIGQPGELFF. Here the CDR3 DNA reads TGTGCCAGTAGTATTGGACAGCCCGGGGAGCTGTTTTTT. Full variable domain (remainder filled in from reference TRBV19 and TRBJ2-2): DGGITQSPKYLFRKEGQNVTLSCEQNLNHDAMYWYRQDPGQGLRLIYYSQIVNDFQKGDIAEGYSVSREKKESFPLTVTSAQKNPTAFYLCASSIGQPGELFFGEGSRLTVL.

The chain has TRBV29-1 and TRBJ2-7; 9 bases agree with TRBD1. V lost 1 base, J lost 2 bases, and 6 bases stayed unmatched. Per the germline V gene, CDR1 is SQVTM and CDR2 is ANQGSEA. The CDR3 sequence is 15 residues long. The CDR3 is CSVEGGQGYPYEQYF. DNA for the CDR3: TGCAGCGTTGAAGGTGGACAGGGGTATCCCTACGAGCAGTACTTC.

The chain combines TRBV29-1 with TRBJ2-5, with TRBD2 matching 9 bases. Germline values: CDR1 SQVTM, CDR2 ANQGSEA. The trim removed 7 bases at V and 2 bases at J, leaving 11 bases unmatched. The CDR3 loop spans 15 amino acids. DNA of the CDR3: TGCAGCGCCCCTACCCTAGCGGGACATCAAGAGACCCAGTACTTC. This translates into CSAPTLAGHQETQYF.

CDR3 DNA: TGTGCCATCTTTGCGGGCAGCTCCTACAATGAGCAGTTCTTC. Encoded protein: CAIFAGSSYNEQFF. The chain employs TRBV2 and TRBJ2-1; D might be TRBD2 (5 bases). The CDR3 loop spans 14 amino acids. Germline CDR1 is SNHLY and CDR2 is FYNNEI. V was clipped by 10 bases and J by 0 bases, with 13 bases between them.

This CDR3 reads CASSLLIGSDTQYF. The CDR3 region has the DNA TGCGCCAGCAGCTTGTTGATAGGCTCAGATACGCAGTATTTT. This chain connects TRBV5-1 to TRBJ2-3; D is unresolved. V was trimmed by 1 base and J by 4 bases, leaving 10 bases between them. The CDR3 is 14 residues long. Germline V gene lookup returns CDR1 SGHRS and CDR2 YFSETQ.

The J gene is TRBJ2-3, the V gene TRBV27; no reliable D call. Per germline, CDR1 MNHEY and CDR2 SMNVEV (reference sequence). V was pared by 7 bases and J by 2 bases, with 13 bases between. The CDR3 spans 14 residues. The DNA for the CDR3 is TGTGCCAGCATTCGCTATGGCATCACAGATACGCAGTATTTT. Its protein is CASIRYGITDTQYF.

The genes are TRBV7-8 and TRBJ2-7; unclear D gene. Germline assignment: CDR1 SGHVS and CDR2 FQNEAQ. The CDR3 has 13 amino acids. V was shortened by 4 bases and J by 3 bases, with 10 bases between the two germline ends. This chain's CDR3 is CASSYESSYEQYF. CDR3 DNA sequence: TGTGCCAGCAGCTACGAATCAAGCTACGAGCAGTACTTC.

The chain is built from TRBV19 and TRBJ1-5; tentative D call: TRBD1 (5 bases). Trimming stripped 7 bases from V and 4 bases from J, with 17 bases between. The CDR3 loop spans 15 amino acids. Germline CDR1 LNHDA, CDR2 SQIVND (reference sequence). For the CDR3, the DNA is TGTGCCAGTATTAGGACACCCTCGGGTAATCAGCCCCAGCATTTT. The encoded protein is CASIRTPSGNQPQHF.

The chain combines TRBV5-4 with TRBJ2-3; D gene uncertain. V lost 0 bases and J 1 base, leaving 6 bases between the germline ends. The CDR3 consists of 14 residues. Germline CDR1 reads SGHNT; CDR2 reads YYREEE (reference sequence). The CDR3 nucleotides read TGTGCCAGCAGCTTGGGCGCGGGCACAGATACGCAGTATTTT. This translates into CASSLGAGTDTQYF.

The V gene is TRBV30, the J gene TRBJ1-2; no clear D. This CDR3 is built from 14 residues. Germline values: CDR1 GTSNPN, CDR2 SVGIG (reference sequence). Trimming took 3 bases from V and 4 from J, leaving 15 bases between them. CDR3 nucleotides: TGTGCCTGGAGCCCAGGACCCGATACCTATGGCTACACCTTC. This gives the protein CAWSPGPDTYGYTF.

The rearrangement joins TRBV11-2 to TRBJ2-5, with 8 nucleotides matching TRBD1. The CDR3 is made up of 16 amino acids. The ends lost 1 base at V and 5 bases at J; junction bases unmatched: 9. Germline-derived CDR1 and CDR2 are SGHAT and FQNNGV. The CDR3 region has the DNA TGTGCCAGCAGCTTAGTCCAGGGGGCGTCTGGTGAGACCCAGTACTTC. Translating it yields CASSLVQGASGETQYF.

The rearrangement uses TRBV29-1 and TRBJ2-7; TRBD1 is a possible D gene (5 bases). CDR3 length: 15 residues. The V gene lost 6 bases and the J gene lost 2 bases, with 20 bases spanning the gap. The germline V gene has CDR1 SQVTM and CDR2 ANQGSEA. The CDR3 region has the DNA TGCAGCGTGCTTTTTCGGACACCGGTAACCTACGAGCAGTACTTC. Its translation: CSVLFRTPVTYEQYF.

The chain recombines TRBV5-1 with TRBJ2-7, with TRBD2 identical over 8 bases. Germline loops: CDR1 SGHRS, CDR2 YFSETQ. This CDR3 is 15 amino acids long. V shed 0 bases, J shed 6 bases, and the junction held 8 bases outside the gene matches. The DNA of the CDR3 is TGCGCCAGCAGCTTGGAACCTAGCGGGTCTGGCGAGCAGTACTTC. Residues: CASSLEPSGSGEQYF.

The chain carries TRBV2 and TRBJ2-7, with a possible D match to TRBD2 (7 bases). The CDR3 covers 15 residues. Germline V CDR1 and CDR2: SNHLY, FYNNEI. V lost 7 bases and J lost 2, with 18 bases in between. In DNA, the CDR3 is TGTGCCAGCAACCCTAGGGGGGAGGGGACCTACGAGCAGTACTTC. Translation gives CASNPRGEGTYEQYF.